This TCR beta chain was sequenced during a study of blood T cell repertoires in COVID-19. Overall study context: The study drew acute and convalescent COVID-19 samples from the United States, Italy and Spain. From T cells, B-cell-depleted T cells, or PBMCs came the material, which was cDNA or gDNA.

In the original analysis: Scientists estimated how many nucleated cells there were by amplifying reference gene primers. Assay used: immunoSEQ multiplex PCR; TCRdb lists only in-frame clones, some missing. That table supplies the V and J calls and clone size; D and trimming were determined from the DNA. The data show 85,000 to 110,000 clones, just over 85% seen once. Deletions cut 0 bases from V and 0 bases from J, with 11 bases between. Germline CDR1 is MNHEY and CDR2 is SMNVEV (reference sequence). The CDR3 totals 16 residues. The sequenced material came from peripheral blood. The clonotype originates from a human donor in a cohort sampled during active COVID-19. This chain links TRBV27 with TRBJ1-1; TRBD1 might be the D (6 bases). This CDR3 reads CASSLSRTAMNTEAFF. The CDR3 DNA reads as TGTGCCAGCAGTTTATCTCGGACAGCCATGAACACTGAAGCTTTCTTT.